Each of the 9 T cell receptor beta chains below was sequenced from the same sample in a study of T cell changes during pregnancy in multiple sclerosis. The protocol was immunoSEQ multiplex PCR, while the TCRdb copy is restricted to in-frame clones and leaves out a portion. The sample contains roughly 86,000 clones, 80% to 95% of which appear only once. Sample: peripheral blood, taken in the first trimester of pregnancy. The source is a female donor with multiple sclerosis, enrolled in a pregnancy study.

The chain recombines TRBV19 with TRBJ2-3, with 13 bases aligning to TRBD2. CDR1 is LNHDA, CDR2 SQIVND, per germline (reference sequence). The CDR3 covers 15 residues. V trimming: 5 bases; J trimming: 3 bases; junction bases outside the gene matches: 2. The CDR3 nucleotides are TGTGCCAGTAGTTTGGGACTAGCGGGAACAGATACGCAGTATTTT. Its protein product is CASSLGLAGTDTQYF.

The CDR3 DNA follows: TGCGCCAGCAGCTTATCGCCCGGACTAGCGGGATCTGAGCAGTTCTTC. This gives the protein CASSLSPGLAGSEQFF. This rearrangement joins TRBV5-1 to TRBJ2-1, with 12 bases that match TRBD2. The length of the CDR3 is 16 residues. V trimming: 2 bases; J trimming: 9 bases; junction bases outside the gene matches: 9. Germline V CDR1 and CDR2: SGHRS, YFSETQ.

The rearrangement joins TRBV9 to TRBJ2-5; D might be TRBD1 (5 bases). The CDR3 covers 13 residues. Trimming cost V 7 bases and J 4 bases, with 14 bases left between them. CDR1 and CDR2 (germline): SGDLS, YYNGEE. CDR3: CASGWGGAETQYF. The CDR3 bases are TGTGCCAGCGGCTGGGGTGGGGCAGAGACCCAGTACTTC.

The V gene is TRBV27, the J gene TRBJ2-2, with TRBD2 matching over 11 bases. Germline trimming cut 8 bases from V and 7 bases from J; bases unmatched to any gene: 12. There are 16 residues in the CDR3. The germline CDR1 and CDR2 sequences are MNHEY and SMNVEV (reference sequence). In nucleotides, the CDR3 is TGTGCCAGCCGTGGATTAGCGGGAGGGCCGATCGGGGAGCTGTTTTTT. Protein sequence: CASRGLAGGPIGELFF.

The chain recombines TRBV7-9 with TRBJ1-1; no clear D. In germline, CDR1 is SEHNR, CDR2 FQNEAQ (reference sequence). Between the trimmed V and J ends, which lost 5 bases and 1 base, there was a span of 14 bases. The CDR3 sequence is 15 residues long. The CDR3, as DNA: TGTGCCAGCAGCCCGAAGAGGTTCCCGAACACTGAAGCTTTCTTT. This gives the protein CASSPKRFPNTEAFF. The whole variable domain, filled in from reference TRBV7-9 and TRBJ1-1, reads DTGVSQNPRHKITKRGQNVTFRCDPISEHNRLYWYRQTLGQGPEFLTYFQNEAQLEKSRLLSDRFSAERPKGSFSTLEIQRTEQGDSAMYLCASSPKRFPNTEAFFGQGTRLTVV.

The chain joins TRBV4-1 to TRBJ2-5; tentatively, D is TRBD1 (5 bases). The CDR3 is 16 residues long. The germline V and J ends were trimmed by 0 bases and 5 bases, with 16 bases remaining between them. Germline values: CDR1 MGHRA, CDR2 YSYEKL. CDR3 DNA sequence: TGCGCCAGCAGCCAAGATTTGAACTACCCAGGGGAGACCCAGTACTTC. Amino acids: CASSQDLNYPGETQYF.

The CDR3 DNA follows: TGTGCCAGCAGCTTAGAGAGAGCGGGAGCGTCCTACGAGCAGTACTTC. Translating it yields CASSLERAGASYEQYF. The J gene is TRBJ2-7, the V gene TRBV11-2; 8 bases are a match to TRBD2. The germline V gene encodes CDR1 SGHAT and CDR2 FQNNGV. The CDR3 is 16 residues long. V shed 0 bases and J 1 base; nucleotides not matched to a gene: 5.

This rearrangement joins TRBV2 to TRBJ2-6; D is unclear. The CDR3 extends over 15 amino acids. In germline, CDR1 is SNHLY, CDR2 FYNNEI. V lost 6 bases and J lost 0, with 9 bases in between. The CDR3 nucleotides are TGTGCCAGCAGGGAGCTAGACTCTGGGGCCAACGTCCTGACTTTC. This gives the protein CASRELDSGANVLTF.

About this clone: Sequence at one end of the junction differs from germline and may be a read error. The chain links TRBV6-4 to TRBJ2-2; the match to TRBD2 covers 9 bases. The CDR3 contains 16 residues. Germline V gives CDR1 MRHNA, CDR2 SNTAGT. CDR3 DNA: TGTGCCACCAGTGAGGTAGCGGGAGTACGGACCGGGGAGCTGTTTTTT. Translation: CATSEVAGVRTGELFF.